This T cell receptor beta chain was documented in a study of T cells after yellow fever vaccination. In this sample, this clonotype turned up many times. TCRdb reanalysed the 5' RACE reads using MiXCR and keeps one entry per CDR3 protein. The table has roughly 56,000 distinct CDR3 sequences, approximately 6.1% seen once. Germline assignment: CDR1 ENHRY and CDR2 SYGVKD. This CDR3 has 15 amino acids. V dropped 10 bases and J dropped 3; count of bases not matched to a gene: 15. V and J are TRBV10-3 and TRBJ2-7; TRBD2 matches at 7 bases. Sample: PBMCs, either bulk or a sorted T-cell subset (CD4+, CD8+, memory, or dextramer-sorted; not recorded which), taken on the day of the yellow fever booster vaccination. This clonotype was sampled from a man aged 18 to 29 who received the YFV17D yellow fever vaccine. The CDR3 region has the DNA TGTGCCACCAAATGGGAGGGGAGTAAATTCTACGAGCAGTACTTC. This codes for CATKWEGSKFYEQYF.